This T cell receptor (beta chain) was captured in a study of shared clonotypes between healthy human individuals. Study results and limitations: It was expected that sequencing depth would affect clonotype sharing among donors.

With regard to this clone: The target antigen is unknown. Other DNA sequences in this sample translate to the same CDR3.

This CDR3 region has 11 residues. V was trimmed by 3 bases and J by 5 bases, leaving 5 bases between them. Germline V lookup: CDR1 MDHEN, CDR2 SYDVKM. Sequencing used immunoSEQ multiplex PCR; TCRdb keeps in-frame clones, though not all of them. The repertoire holds about 2 million clones, 85% to 95% seen once, with about 0.13% in the top ten. Naive CD45RA+ and memory CD45RA-negative subsets were split from CD4+ cells. The source material was naive CD4+ T cells sorted from blood. Subset of the sample: CD45RA+ positively selected. This clonotype was obtained from a man between 18 and 29 years old in good health. This rearrangement joins TRBV28 to TRBJ2-7; D remains unclear. CDR3 nucleotide sequence: TGTGCCAGCAGTTTGGTGGACGAGCAGTACTTC. This translates into CASSLVDEQYF.